A single T cell receptor (beta chain) is shown here with its context. The data derive from a study of blood T cell repertoires in COVID-19. Study-level background: PBMCs, B-cell-depleted T cells, or T cells were the source of the cDNA or gDNA that made up the material.

Only in-frame clones appear in the TCRdb table, and some are missing; sequencing was by immunoSEQ multiplex PCR. The sample yields some 150,000 clones, 65% to 90% seen once. The CDR3 is made up of 16 amino acids. The germline V and J ends were trimmed by 0 bases and 6 bases, with 15 bases remaining between them. Germline CDR1 is SGHDT and CDR2 is YYEEEE. The sequence was obtained from a man between 70 and 80 years old with acute or convalescent COVID-19. Sample: peripheral blood. V and J are TRBV5-6 and TRBJ2-2, with D possibly TRBD2 on 6 matching bases. CDR3 sequence: CASSLVASGWPGELFF. In DNA form, the CDR3 reads TGTGCCAGCAGCTTGGTGGCCAGCGGGTGGCCCGGGGAGCTGTTTTTT.